This T cell receptor (beta chain) stems from a study of blood T cell repertoires in COVID-19. Whole-study context: Acute and convalescent COVID-19 samples came from the United States, Italy and Spain. The cDNA or gDNA used as material had been derived from T cells, B-cell-depleted T cells, or PBMCs.

Under the authors' procedure: It was from reference gene primer amplification that nucleated cell counts were estimated. Data came from immunoSEQ multiplex PCR; TCRdb stores just in-frame clones and leaves some out. The V and J calls and clone size were taken over from that table, and D and trimming were inferred from the DNA. Among a few hundred thousand clones listed, around 89% were seen once. Germline V lookup: CDR1 LNHDA, CDR2 SQIVND (reference sequence). The CDR3 spans 14 residues. The V and J ends lost 6 bases and 2 bases respectively, with 13 bases between them. The sequence was obtained from a man in his thirties or forties with acute or convalescent COVID-19. The specimen was peripheral blood. The rearrangement joins TRBV19 to TRBJ1-1; D possibly corresponds to TRBD1 (6 bases). CDR3 amino acids: CASREYRDNTEAFF. The CDR3 DNA follows: TGTGCCAGTAGGGAGTACAGGGATAACACTGAAGCTTTCTTT.